The 2 T cell receptor beta chains listed next were all sequenced from one sample in a study of cytotoxic CD8 clonotypes in ibrutinib-treated CLL. Repertoires were generated with immunoSEQ multiplex PCR, while TCRdb's copy carries only in-frame clones and drops some. The sample has more than 6,500 clones, 60% to 75% seen once. The material sequenced was PBMCs, taken before ibrutinib treatment. These receptors were taken from a human donor with chronic lymphocytic leukemia.

The chain joins TRBV28 to TRBJ1-1; D is unresolved. The CDR3 has 15 residues. The V gene's germline CDR1 is MDHEN and CDR2 SYDVKM. The V and J ends lost 3 bases and 3 bases respectively, with 14 bases between them. Here the CDR3 DNA reads TGTGCCAGCAGTTTCCCTCCTCCCATGTACACTGAAGCTTTCTTT. It yields the protein CASSFPPPMYTEAFF.

This rearrangement joins TRBV9 to TRBJ2-1; TRBD2 aligns across 9 bases. Germline CDR1 is SGDLS and CDR2 is YYNGEE. This CDR3 is built from 15 residues. Trimming removed 1 base from V and 1 base from J; junction bases left unmatched: 0. The CDR3 coding sequence is TGTGCCAGCAGCGTAAGCGGGAGGTCCTACAATGAGCAGTTCTTC. Translated: CASSVSGRSYNEQFF.